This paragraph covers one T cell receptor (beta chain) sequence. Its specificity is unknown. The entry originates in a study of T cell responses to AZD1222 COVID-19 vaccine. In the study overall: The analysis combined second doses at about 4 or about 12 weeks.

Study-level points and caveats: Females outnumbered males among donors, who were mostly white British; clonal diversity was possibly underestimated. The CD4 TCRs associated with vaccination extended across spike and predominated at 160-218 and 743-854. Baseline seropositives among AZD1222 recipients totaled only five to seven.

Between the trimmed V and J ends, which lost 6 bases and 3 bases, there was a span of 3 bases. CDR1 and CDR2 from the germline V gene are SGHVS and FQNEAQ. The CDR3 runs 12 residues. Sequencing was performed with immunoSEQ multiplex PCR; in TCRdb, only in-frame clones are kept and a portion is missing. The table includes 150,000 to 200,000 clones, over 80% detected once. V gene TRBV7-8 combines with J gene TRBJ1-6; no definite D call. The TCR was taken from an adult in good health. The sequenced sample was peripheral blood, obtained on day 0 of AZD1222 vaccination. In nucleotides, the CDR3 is TGTGCCAGCAGTCTCTATAATTCACCCCTCCACTTT. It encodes CASSLYNSPLHF.